The 18 T cell receptor beta chains given below trace back to one sample, sequenced in a study of blood T cells in healthy people across ages. A second PCR, run for about 7 to 12 cycles, used a sample-barcoded 5' primer plus a J-beta primer mix. TCRdb used MiXCR to reprocess the 5' RACE reads, holding one entry per CDR3 protein. The sample contains hundreds of thousands of distinct CDR3 sequences, approximately 30% of which appear only once. The sequenced sample was blood. These receptors were collected from a woman aged 80 or over in good health.

Ten or more counts support this clonotype. The chain uses TRBV30 and TRBJ1-2, with D unresolved. Trimming stripped 2 bases from V and 4 bases from J, with 14 bases between. The V gene's germline CDR1 is GTSNPN and CDR2 SVGIG (reference sequence). The CDR3 covers 14 residues. The CDR3 here is CAWSRSTKGYGYTF. CDR3 DNA sequence: TGTGCCTGGAGTCGGTCCACCAAAGGCTATGGCTACACCTTC.

In its sample, this clonotype was seen many times. The rearrangement joins TRBV6-5 to TRBJ2-5; D call uncertain. The V gene's germline CDR1 is MNHEY and CDR2 SVGAGI. The CDR3 consists of 15 residues. V lost 2 bases to trimming and J lost 0 bases, with 10 bases between them. The CDR3 loop reads CASSYRRGHQETQYF. In DNA form, the CDR3 reads TGTGCCAGCAGTTACCGCCGTGGACACCAAGAGACCCAGTACTTC.

This clonotype was seen at least ten times. This rearrangement joins TRBV18 to TRBJ2-5; 7 nucleotides agree with TRBD1. The length of the CDR3 is 15 residues. Germline CDR1 KGHSH, CDR2 LQKENI. V was clipped by 3 bases and J by 2 bases; unmatched bases: 6. CDR3 amino acids: CASSPLGTAQETQYF. The DNA for the CDR3 is TGTGCCAGCTCACCCCTCGGGACAGCTCAAGAGACCCAGTACTTC.

This clonotype appeared many times. This chain links TRBV5-1 with TRBJ2-1, with D unclear. Germline CDR1 reads SGHRS; CDR2 reads YFSETQ. The CDR3 is 14 residues long. Between the trimmed V and J ends, which lost 0 bases and 1 base, there was a span of 5 bases. CDR3 DNA: TGCGCCAGCAGCTTGGCCCAATCCTACAATGAGCAGTTCTTC. Protein: CASSLAQSYNEQFF.

This clonotype was recorded many times. The rearrangement uses TRBV7-2 and TRBJ1-2; D remains ambiguous. V lost 4 bases, J lost 5 bases, and 14 bases lay in between. CDR3 length equals 14 residues. The V gene's germline CDR1 is SGHTA and CDR2 FQGNSA. CDR3 DNA: TGTGCCAGCAGCTATTGGGAGCATCGGTATGGCTACACCTTC. This sequence encodes CASSYWEHRYGYTF.

V is TRBV15 and J is TRBJ2-3; no reliable D call. Germline CDR1 reads LNHNV; CDR2 reads YYDKDF (reference sequence). CDR3 length: 13 amino acids. The germline V and J ends were trimmed by 0 bases and 4 bases, with 5 bases remaining between them. The CDR3 is CATSRDQADTQYF. The CDR3 coding sequence is TGTGCCACCAGCAGAGATCAGGCAGATACGCAGTATTTT.

In regard to this clonotype: A much more abundant neighbour one base away suggests this may be a read error. The CDR3 bases are TGCGCCAGCTGCTTGACCGGGACAGGGGGCTATGAGCAGTTCTTC. Translating it yields CASCLTGTGGYEQFF. The rearrangement links TRBV5-1 to TRBJ2-1; 12 bases map to TRBD1. The V gene's germline CDR1 is SGHRS and CDR2 YFSETQ. This CDR3 contains 15 residues. The whole variable domain, filled in from reference TRBV5-1 and TRBJ2-1, reads KAGVTQTPRYLIKTRGQQVTLSCSPISGHRSVSWYQQTPGQGLQFLFEYFSETQRNKGNFPGRFSGRQFSNSRSEMNVSTLELGDSALYLCASCLTGTGGYEQFFGPGTRLTVL.

There are many counts of this clonotype. The chain joins TRBV7-6 to TRBJ2-3, with 13 bases aligning to TRBD2. This CDR3 region has 17 residues. V shed 4 bases, J shed 5 bases, and the junction held 9 bases outside the gene matches. CDR1 and CDR2 from the germline V gene are SGHVS and FNYEAQ. CDR3 sequence: CASSSGLAGASGDTQYF. The CDR3 nucleotides read TGTGCCAGCAGCTCTGGACTAGCGGGGGCCTCCGGAGATACGCAGTATTTT.

This clonotype was found many times. This rearrangement joins TRBV20-1 to TRBJ1-4; 10 bases agree with TRBD1. V shed 6 bases and J 6 bases; nucleotides not matched to a gene: 4. Germline V lookup: CDR1 DFQATT, CDR2 SNEGSKA (reference sequence). This CDR3 has 13 amino acids. CDR3 nucleotides: TGCAGTGCGCCCGGACAGGGGGATGAAAAACTGTTTTTT. Amino acid sequence: CSAPGQGDEKLFF.

This clonotype was counted between two and nine times. The chain carries TRBV4-1 and TRBJ1-3, with D hard to call. The CDR3 has 18 amino acids. V lost 0 bases and J 0 bases, leaving 15 bases between the germline ends. Germline values: CDR1 MGHRA, CDR2 YSYEKL. DNA of the CDR3: TGCGCCAGCAGCCAAGATTCGTCAGACTCTTACTCTGGAAACACCATATATTTT. Translated: CASSQDSSDSYSGNTIYF.

This clonotype was picked up many times. V gene TRBV7-2 combines with J gene TRBJ1-2; maybe TRBD1 (5 bases). From germline, CDR1 is SGHTA and CDR2 FQGNSA. Between the trimmed V and J ends, which lost 6 bases and 5 bases, there was a span of 22 bases. The CDR3 is 16 amino acids. CDR3 sequence (DNA): TGTGCCAGCAGTCCTACGGCTAGGGGTGGAAGGTATGGCTACACCTTC. Encoded protein: CASSPTARGGRYGYTF.

This clonotype was observed a few times. This clone may be a read error of a much larger clone one base away. The rearrangement links TRBV6-2 or TRBV6-3 to TRBJ2-7; 8 nucleotides agree with TRBD1. This CDR3 region has 14 residues. In germline, CDR1 is MNHEY, CDR2 SVGEGT. Trimming took 2 bases from V and 7 from J; bases not matched to a gene: 7. The CDR3 protein is CASSYVGQGNEQYF. The CDR3 bases are TGTGCCAGCAGTTACGTAGGACAGGGTAATGAGCAGTACTTC.

This clonotype occurred a few times. The V and J genes are TRBV7-6 and TRBJ2-1; perhaps TRBD2 as D (5 bases). Per the germline V gene, CDR1 is SGHVS and CDR2 is FNYEAQ. CDR3 length: 17 residues. Trimming shortened V by 5 bases and J by 0 bases, and 17 bases separated the two germline ends. CDR3 amino acids: CASSAPRAAGSYNEQFF. The CDR3 DNA reads TGTGCCAGCAGCGCCCCGAGAGCGGCCGGCTCCTACAATGAGCAGTTCTTC.

This clonotype turned up a few times. This sequence joins TRBV28 and TRBJ1-3; tentatively, D is TRBD1 (5 bases). The CDR3 has 14 amino acids. CDR1 MDHEN and CDR2 SYDVKM come from the germline V gene. V dropped 4 bases and J dropped 0 bases, with 7 bases sitting between them. For the CDR3, the DNA is TGTGCCAGCAGTTCAGGGATCTCTGGAAACACCATATATTTT. Encoded protein: CASSSGISGNTIYF.

This clonotype was recorded a few times. V and J are TRBV20-1 and TRBJ2-1, with TRBD2 as a possible D gene (5 bases). The assigned J gene may be wrong: the sequence end matches TRBJ2-7 better. The length of the CDR3 is 14 residues. Germline CDR1 reads DFQATT; CDR2 reads SNEGSKA (reference sequence). This CDR3 reads CSAILLGSYNEQYF. CDR3 DNA: TGCAGTGCCATCCTACTAGGTTCCTACAATGAGCAGTACTTC.

This clonotype was seen repeatedly, ten times or more. This chain links TRBV5-1 with TRBJ1-4; D uncertain. This CDR3 has 14 residues. V was cut by 2 bases and J by 1 base, with 6 bases left in between. Germline V lookup: CDR1 SGHRS, CDR2 YFSETQ. The CDR3 region is CASSFAKTNEKLFF. The DNA for the CDR3 is TGCGCCAGCAGCTTCGCTAAAACTAATGAAAAACTGTTTTTT.

The gene calls are TRBV5-1 and TRBJ2-4, with TRBD2 matching over 9 bases. The J call is uncertain, as TRBJ2-7 better fits the DNA end. Germline assignment: CDR1 SGHRS and CDR2 YFSETQ. The CDR3 runs 14 residues. CDR3 amino acids: CASSSERGVDEQYF. CDR3 nucleotides: TGCGCCAGCAGCTCCGAGCGGGGGGTGGACGAGCAGTACTTC.

The chain recombines TRBV20-1 with TRBJ1-5; D might be TRBD1 (6 bases). Trimming cost V 1 base and J 7 bases, with 17 bases left between them. There are 15 residues in the CDR3. In germline, CDR1 is DFQATT, CDR2 SNEGSKA (reference sequence). The CDR3 loop reads CSARGPGTGGQPQHF. CDR3 nucleotides: TGCAGTGCTAGAGGCCCCGGGACGGGGGGCCAGCCCCAGCATTTT.